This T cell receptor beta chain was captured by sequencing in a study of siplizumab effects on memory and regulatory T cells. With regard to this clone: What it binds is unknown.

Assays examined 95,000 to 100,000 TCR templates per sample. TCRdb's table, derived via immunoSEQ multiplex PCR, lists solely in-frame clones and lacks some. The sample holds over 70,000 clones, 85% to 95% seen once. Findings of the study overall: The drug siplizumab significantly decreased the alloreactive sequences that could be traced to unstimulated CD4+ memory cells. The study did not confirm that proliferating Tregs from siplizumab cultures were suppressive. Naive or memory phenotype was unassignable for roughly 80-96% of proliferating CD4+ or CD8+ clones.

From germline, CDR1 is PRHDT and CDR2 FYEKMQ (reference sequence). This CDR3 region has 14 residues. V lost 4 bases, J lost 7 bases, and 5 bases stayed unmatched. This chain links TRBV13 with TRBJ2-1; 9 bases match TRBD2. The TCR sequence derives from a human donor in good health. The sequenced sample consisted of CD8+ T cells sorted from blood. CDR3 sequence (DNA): TGTGCCAGCAGCTCGGCTAGCGGGAAAAATGAGCAGTTCTTC. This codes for CASSSASGKNEQFF.